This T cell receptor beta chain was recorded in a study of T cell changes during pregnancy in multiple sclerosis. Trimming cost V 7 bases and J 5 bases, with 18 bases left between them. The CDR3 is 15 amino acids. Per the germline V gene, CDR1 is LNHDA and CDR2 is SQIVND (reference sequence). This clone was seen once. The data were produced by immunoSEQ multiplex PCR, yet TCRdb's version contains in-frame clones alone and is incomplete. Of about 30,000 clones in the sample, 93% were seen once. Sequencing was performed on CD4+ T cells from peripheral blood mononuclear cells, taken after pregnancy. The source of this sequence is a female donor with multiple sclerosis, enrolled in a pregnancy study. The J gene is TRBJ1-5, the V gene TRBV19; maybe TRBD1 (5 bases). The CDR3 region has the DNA TGTGCCAGTACCCCGGGGGAGGGCGGGGATCAGCCCCAGCATTTT. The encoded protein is CASTPGEGGDQPQHF.